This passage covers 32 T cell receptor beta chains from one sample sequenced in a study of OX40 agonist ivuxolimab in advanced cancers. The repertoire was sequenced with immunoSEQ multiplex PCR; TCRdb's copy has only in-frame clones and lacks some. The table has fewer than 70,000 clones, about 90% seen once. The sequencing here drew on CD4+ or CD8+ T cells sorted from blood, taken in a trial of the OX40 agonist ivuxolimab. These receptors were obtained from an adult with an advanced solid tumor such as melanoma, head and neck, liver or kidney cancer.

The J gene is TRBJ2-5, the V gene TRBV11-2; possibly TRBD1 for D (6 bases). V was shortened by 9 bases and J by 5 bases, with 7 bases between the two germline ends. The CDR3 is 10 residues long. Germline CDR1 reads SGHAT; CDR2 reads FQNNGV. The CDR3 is CASRGETQYF. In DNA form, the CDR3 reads TGTGCCAGTAGGGGGGAGACCCAGTACTTC.

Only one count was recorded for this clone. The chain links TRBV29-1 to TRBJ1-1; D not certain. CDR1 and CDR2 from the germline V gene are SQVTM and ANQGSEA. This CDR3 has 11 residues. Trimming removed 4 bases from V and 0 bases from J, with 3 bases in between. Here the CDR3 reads CSVVVNTEAFF. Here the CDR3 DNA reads TGCAGCGTTGTAGTGAACACTGAAGCTTTCTTT.

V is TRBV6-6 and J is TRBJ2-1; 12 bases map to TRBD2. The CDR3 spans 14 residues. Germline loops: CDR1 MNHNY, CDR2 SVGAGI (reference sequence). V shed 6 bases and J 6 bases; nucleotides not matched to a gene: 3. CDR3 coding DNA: TGTGCCAGCAGCAGGACTAGCGGGATCAATGAGCAGTTCTTC. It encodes CASSRTSGINEQFF.

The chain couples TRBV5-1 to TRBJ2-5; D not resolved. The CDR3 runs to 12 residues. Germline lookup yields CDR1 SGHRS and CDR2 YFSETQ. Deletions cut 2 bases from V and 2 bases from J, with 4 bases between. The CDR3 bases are TGCGCCAGCAGCTTAGGGCAAGAGACCCAGTACTTC. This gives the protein CASSLGQETQYF. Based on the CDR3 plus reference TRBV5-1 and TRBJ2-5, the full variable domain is KAGVTQTPRYLIKTRGQQVTLSCSPISGHRSVSWYQQTPGQGLQFLFEYFSETQRNKGNFPGRFSGRQFSNSRSEMNVSTLELGDSALYLCASSLGQETQYFGPGTRLLVL.

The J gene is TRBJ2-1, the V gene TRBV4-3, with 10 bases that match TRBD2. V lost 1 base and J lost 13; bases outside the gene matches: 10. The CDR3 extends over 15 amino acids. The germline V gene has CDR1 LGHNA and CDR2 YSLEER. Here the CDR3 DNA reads TGCGCCAGCAGCCAAGGAAGCGGGAGGGCCGGCCATCAGTTCTTC. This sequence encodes CASSQGSGRAGHQFF.

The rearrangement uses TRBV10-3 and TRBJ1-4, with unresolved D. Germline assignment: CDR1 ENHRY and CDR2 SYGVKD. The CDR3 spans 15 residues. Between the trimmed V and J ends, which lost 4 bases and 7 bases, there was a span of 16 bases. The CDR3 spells CAISVGIGRGEKLFF. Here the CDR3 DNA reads TGTGCCATCAGTGTGGGCATAGGGAGAGGTGAAAAACTGTTTTTT.

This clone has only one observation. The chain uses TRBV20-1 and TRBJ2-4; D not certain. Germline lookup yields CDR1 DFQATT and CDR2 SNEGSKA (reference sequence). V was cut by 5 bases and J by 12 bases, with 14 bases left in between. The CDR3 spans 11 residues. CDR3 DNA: TGCAGTGCTCAGGACCAGAAGAATCAGTACTTC. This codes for CSAQDQKNQYF.

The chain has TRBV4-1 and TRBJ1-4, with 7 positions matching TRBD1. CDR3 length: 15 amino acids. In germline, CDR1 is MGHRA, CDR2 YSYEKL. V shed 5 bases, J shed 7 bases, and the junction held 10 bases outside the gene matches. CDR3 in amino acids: CASSFIGTVSEKLFF. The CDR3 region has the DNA TGCGCCAGCAGCTTTATTGGGACAGTATCTGAAAAACTGTTTTTT.

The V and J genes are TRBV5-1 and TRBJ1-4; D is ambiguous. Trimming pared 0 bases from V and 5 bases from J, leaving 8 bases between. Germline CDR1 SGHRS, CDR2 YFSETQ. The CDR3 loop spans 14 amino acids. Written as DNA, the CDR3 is TGCGCCAGCAGCTTGGGTCAGCTGAATGAAAAACTGTTTTTT. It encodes CASSLGQLNEKLFF.

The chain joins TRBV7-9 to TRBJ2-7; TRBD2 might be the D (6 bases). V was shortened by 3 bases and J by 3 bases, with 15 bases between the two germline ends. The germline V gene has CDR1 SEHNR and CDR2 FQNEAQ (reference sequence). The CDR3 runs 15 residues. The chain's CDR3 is CASSFYPGRNYEQYF. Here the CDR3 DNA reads TGTGCCAGCAGCTTTTATCCCGGGAGAAACTACGAGCAGTACTTC.

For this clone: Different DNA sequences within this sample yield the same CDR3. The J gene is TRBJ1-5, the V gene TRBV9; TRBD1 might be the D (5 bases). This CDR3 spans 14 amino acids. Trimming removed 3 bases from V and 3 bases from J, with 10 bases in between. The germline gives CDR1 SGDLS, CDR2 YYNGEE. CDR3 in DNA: TGTGCCAGCAGCGCGCAGGGTGACAATCAGCCCCAGCATTTT. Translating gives CASSAQGDNQPQHF.

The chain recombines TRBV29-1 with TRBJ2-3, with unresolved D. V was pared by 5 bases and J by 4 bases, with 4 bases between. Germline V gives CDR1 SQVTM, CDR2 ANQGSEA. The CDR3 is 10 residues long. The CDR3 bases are TGCAGCGTTAGCGCAGATACGCAGTATTTT. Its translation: CSVSADTQYF.

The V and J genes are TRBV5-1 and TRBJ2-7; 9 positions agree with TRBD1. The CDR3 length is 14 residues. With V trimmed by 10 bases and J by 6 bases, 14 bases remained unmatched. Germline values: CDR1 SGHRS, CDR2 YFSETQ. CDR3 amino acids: CAPYPRDRGTEQYF. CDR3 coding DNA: TGCGCCCCTTACCCACGTGACAGGGGGACCGAGCAGTACTTC.

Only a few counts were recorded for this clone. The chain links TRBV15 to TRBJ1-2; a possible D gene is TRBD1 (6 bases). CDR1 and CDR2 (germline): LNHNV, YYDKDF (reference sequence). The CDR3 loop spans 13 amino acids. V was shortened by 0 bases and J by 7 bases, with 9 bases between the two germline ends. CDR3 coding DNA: TGTGCCACCAGCAGAGACCAGGGGCGTGGCTACACCTTC. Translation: CATSRDQGRGYTF.

CDR3 residues: CATSNSPGLAGGSEQYF. For the CDR3, the DNA is TGTGCCACCAGCAATTCTCCGGGACTAGCGGGAGGTTCCGAGCAGTACTTC. The J gene is TRBJ2-7, the V gene TRBV15; 15 bases agree with TRBD2. Per germline, CDR1 LNHNV and CDR2 YYDKDF (reference sequence). CDR3 length: 17 amino acids. V was clipped by 4 bases and J by 6 bases; unmatched bases: 10.

Here the CDR3 reads CASFRDVGEKLFF. As DNA, the CDR3 is TGTGCCAGCTTCAGGGACGTCGGTGAAAAACTGTTTTTT. The rearrangement uses TRBV2 and TRBJ1-4, with D possibly matching TRBD1 (5 bases). Germline CDR1 SNHLY, CDR2 FYNNEI. The length of the CDR3 is 13 residues. Trimming pared 8 bases from V and 7 bases from J, leaving 14 bases between. Based on the CDR3 plus reference TRBV2 and TRBJ1-4, the full variable domain is EPEVTQTPSHQVTQMGQEVILRCVPISNHLYFYWYRQILGQKVEFLVSFYNNEISEKSEIFDDQFSVERPDGSNFTLKIRSTKLEDSAMYFCASFRDVGEKLFFGSGTQLSVL.

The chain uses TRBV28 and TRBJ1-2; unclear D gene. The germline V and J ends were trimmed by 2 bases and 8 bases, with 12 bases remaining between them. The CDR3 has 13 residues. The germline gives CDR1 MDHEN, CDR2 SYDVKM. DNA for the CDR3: TGTGCCAGCAGTTTAGGTTGGGTACGGGGCTACACCTTC. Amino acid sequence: CASSLGWVRGYTF.

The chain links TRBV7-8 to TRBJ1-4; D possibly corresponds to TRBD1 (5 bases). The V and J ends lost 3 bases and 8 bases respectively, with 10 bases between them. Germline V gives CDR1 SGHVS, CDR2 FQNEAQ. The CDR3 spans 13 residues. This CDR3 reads CASSLGTDEKLFF. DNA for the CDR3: TGTGCCAGCAGCTTGGGGACCGACGAAAAACTGTTTTTT.

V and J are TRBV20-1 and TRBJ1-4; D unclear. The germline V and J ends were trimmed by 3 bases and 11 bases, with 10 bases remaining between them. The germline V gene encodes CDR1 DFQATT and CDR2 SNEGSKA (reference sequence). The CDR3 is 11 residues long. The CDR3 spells CSASVREKLFF. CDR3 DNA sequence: TGCAGTGCTAGTGTCCGCGAGAAACTGTTTTTT.

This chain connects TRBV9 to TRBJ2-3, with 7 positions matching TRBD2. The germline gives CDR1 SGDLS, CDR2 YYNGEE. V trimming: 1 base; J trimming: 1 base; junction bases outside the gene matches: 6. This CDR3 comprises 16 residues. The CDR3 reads CASSVQAGLGTDTQYF. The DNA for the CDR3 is TGTGCCAGCAGCGTACAAGCGGGGCTCGGCACAGATACGCAGTATTTT.

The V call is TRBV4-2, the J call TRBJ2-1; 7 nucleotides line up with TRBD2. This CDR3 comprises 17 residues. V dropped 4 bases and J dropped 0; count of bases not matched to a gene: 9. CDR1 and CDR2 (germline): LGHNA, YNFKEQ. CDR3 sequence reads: CASSPELAQSSYNEQFF. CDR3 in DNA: TGTGCCAGCAGCCCAGAACTAGCGCAAAGCTCCTACAATGAGCAGTTCTTC.

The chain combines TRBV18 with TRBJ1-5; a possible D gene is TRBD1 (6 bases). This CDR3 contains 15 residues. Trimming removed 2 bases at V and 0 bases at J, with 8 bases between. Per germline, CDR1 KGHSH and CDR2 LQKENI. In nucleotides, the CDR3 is TGTGCCAGCTCACCAGCGGGACATAGCAATCAGCCCCAGCATTTT. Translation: CASSPAGHSNQPQHF.

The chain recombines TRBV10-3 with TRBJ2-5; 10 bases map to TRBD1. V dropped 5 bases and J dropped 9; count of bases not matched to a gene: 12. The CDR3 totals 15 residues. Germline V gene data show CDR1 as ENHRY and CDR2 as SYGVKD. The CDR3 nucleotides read TGTGCCATCAGTCCCGGGACAGGGGTGGAGGTAGCCCAGTACTTC. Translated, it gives CAISPGTGVEVAQYF.

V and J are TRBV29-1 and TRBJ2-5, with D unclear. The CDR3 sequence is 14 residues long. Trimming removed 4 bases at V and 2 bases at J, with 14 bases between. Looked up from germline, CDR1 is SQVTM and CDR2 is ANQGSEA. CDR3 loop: CSVVGLGRQETQYF. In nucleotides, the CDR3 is TGCAGCGTTGTAGGTCTGGGTAGGCAAGAGACCCAGTACTTC.

The CDR3 region is CSAGTGGYTF. The CDR3 nucleotides read TGCAGTGCTGGGACAGGAGGCTACACCTTC. The V gene is TRBV20-1, the J gene TRBJ1-2, with TRBD1 matching 8 bases. V lost 5 bases and J lost 8; bases outside the gene matches: 1. Germline V gene lookup returns CDR1 DFQATT and CDR2 SNEGSKA (reference sequence). The CDR3 contains 10 residues.

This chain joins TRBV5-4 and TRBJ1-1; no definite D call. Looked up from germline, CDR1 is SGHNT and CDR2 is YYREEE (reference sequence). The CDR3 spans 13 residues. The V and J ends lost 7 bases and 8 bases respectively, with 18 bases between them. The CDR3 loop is CASGRSLLGEAFF. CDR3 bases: TGTGCCAGCGGGAGGTCGCTTTTGGGAGAAGCTTTCTTT. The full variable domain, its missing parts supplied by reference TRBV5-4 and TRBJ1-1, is ETGVTQSPTHLIKTRGQQVTLRCSSQSGHNTVSWYQQALGQGPQFIFQYYREEENGRGNFPPRFSGLQFPNYSSELNVNALELDDSALYLCASGRSLLGEAFFGQGTRLTVV.

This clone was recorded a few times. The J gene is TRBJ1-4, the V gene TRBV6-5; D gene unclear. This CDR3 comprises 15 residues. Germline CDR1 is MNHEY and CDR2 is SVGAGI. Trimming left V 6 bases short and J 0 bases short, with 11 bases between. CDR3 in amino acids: CASSRKVATNEKLFF. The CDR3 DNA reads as TGTGCCAGCAGCCGCAAAGTTGCAACTAATGAAAAACTGTTTTTT.

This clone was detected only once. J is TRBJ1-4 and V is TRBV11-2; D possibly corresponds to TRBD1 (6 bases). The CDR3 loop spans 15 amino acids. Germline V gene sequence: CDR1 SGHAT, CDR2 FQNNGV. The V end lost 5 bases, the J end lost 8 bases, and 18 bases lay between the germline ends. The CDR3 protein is CASSLSPGVREKLFF. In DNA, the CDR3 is TGTGCCAGCAGCCTAAGTCCAGGGGTGCGAGAAAAACTGTTTTTT.

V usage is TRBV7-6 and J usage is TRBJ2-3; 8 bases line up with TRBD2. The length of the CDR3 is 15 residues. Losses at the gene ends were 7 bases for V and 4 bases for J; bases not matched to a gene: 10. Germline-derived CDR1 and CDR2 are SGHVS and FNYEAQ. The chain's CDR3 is CASTPGSGSADTQYF. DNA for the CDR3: TGTGCCAGCACCCCCGGCAGCGGGAGCGCAGATACGCAGTATTTT.

CDR3 amino acids: CASSPPSRTARGYTF. For the CDR3, the DNA is TGTGCCAGCAGTCCCCCCTCCCGGACGGCAAGAGGCTACACCTTC. This rearrangement joins TRBV28 to TRBJ1-2; D is unclear. The CDR3 runs 15 residues. Germline assignment: CDR1 MDHEN and CDR2 SYDVKM. The V end lost 5 bases, the J end lost 8 bases, and 21 bases lay between the germline ends.

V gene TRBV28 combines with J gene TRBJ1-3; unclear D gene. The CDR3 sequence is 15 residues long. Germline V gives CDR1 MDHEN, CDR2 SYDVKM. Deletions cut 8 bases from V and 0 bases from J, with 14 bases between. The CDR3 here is CASGAELLSGNTIYF. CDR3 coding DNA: TGTGCCAGCGGAGCTGAGCTACTCTCTGGAAACACCATATATTTT.

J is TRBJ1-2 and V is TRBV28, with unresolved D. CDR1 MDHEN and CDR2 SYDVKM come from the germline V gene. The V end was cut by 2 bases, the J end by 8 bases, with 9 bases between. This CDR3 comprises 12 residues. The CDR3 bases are TGTGCCAGCAGTTTAGAAGGGCTGGGCTACACCTTC. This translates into CASSLEGLGYTF.